Below, 24 T cell receptor beta chains from the same sample are listed, as sequenced in a study of shared clonotypes between healthy human individuals. Using immunoSEQ multiplex PCR, the repertoire was profiled, and TCRdb retains in-frame clones only, with some absent. The sample lists 1,500,000 or so clones; about 98.5% were seen once. Sequences were obtained from naive CD4+ T cells sorted from blood. As to subset: CD45RA+ positively selected. Receptor source: a man aged 25 to 45 in good health.

V gene TRBV6-5 combines with J gene TRBJ1-2; D possibly corresponds to TRBD1 (6 bases). With 8 bases removed from V and 8 bases from J, the gap between germline ends came to 18 bases. The CDR3 sequence is 13 residues long. From germline, CDR1 is MNHEY and CDR2 SVGAGI. The CDR3 nucleotides read TGTGCCAGCGGACACAGGGACCCGGTAGGCTACACCTTC. Protein sequence: CASGHRDPVGYTF.

The V and J genes are TRBV19 and TRBJ1-5; D call uncertain. CDR1 and CDR2 (germline): LNHDA, SQIVND (reference sequence). This CDR3 comprises 13 residues. With 4 bases removed from V and 1 base from J, the gap between germline ends came to 5 bases. The CDR3 nucleotides read TGTGCCAGTAGTAGGGGAAGCAATCAGCCCCAGCATTTT. Translation: CASSRGSNQPQHF. Drawing the rest from reference TRBV19 and TRBJ1-5, the complete variable domain is DGGITQSPKYLFRKEGQNVTLSCEQNLNHDAMYWYRQDPGQGLRLIYYSQIVNDFQKGDIAEGYSVSREKKESFPLTVTSAQKNPTAFYLCASSRGSNQPQHFGDGTRLSIL.

This chain uses TRBV7-9 with TRBJ2-3, with 7 bases that match TRBD1. V trimming: 6 bases; J trimming: 3 bases; junction bases outside the gene matches: 9. The length of the CDR3 is 15 residues. Germline V gene data show CDR1 as SEHNR and CDR2 as FQNEAQ (reference sequence). CDR3 DNA: TGTGCCAGCAGTACCACAGGGGTGGAGACAGATACGCAGTATTTT. Translating it yields CASSTTGVETDTQYF.

V is TRBV7-9 and J is TRBJ1-1; weak D call: TRBD1 (5 bases). Germline lookup yields CDR1 SEHNR and CDR2 FQNEAQ (reference sequence). The CDR3 consists of 16 residues. The V end lost 4 bases, the J end lost 1 base, and 16 bases lay between the germline ends. The CDR3 reads CASSSLSREKNTEAFF. The CDR3, as DNA: TGTGCCAGCAGCTCTCTATCCAGGGAAAAGAACACTGAAGCTTTCTTT.

The V gene is TRBV7-2, the J gene TRBJ2-2; D is perhaps TRBD1 or TRBD2 (5 bases each). Germline V gene data show CDR1 as SGHTA and CDR2 as FQGNSA. The CDR3 is 15 amino acids. The V gene lost 5 bases and the J gene lost 6 bases, with 16 bases spanning the gap. CDR3 sequence: CASSHGTLGPGELFF. The CDR3 coding sequence is TGTGCCAGCAGCCACGGGACCTTAGGGCCCGGGGAGCTGTTTTTT. Complete variable domain (other parts from reference TRBV7-2 and TRBJ2-2): GAGVSQSPSNKVTEKGKDVELRCDPISGHTALYWYRQSLGQGLEFLIYFQGNSAPDKSGLPSDRFSAERTGGSVSTLTIQRTQQEDSAVYLCASSHGTLGPGELFFGEGSRLTVL.

V is TRBV29-1 and J is TRBJ2-7; no clear D gene. The V gene lost 4 bases and the J gene lost 5 bases, with 12 bases spanning the gap. This CDR3 has 12 residues. The germline gives CDR1 SQVTM, CDR2 ANQGSEA. The CDR3 reads CSVADYYNEQYF. DNA for the CDR3: TGCAGCGTTGCGGATTACTATAACGAGCAGTACTTC.

V is TRBV7-8 and J is TRBJ2-7; D is perhaps TRBD2 (6 bases). V was pared by 3 bases and J by 0 bases, with 9 bases between. The CDR3 extends over 14 amino acids. CDR1 SGHVS and CDR2 FQNEAQ come from the germline V gene. CDR3 amino acids: CASSFSGSSYEQYF. The CDR3 DNA sequence: TGTGCCAGCAGCTTTAGCGGAAGCTCCTACGAGCAGTACTTC.

CDR3 residues: CASSQDRGDTEAFF. CDR3 coding DNA: TGTGCCAGCAGTCAGGATCGGGGGGACACTGAAGCTTTCTTT. The rearrangement links TRBV2 to TRBJ1-1; tentative D call: TRBD1 (5 bases). The germline V and J ends were trimmed by 5 bases and 3 bases, with 13 bases remaining between them. Germline assignment: CDR1 SNHLY and CDR2 FYNNEI. CDR3 length equals 14 residues. The full variable domain, rest sourced from reference TRBV2 and TRBJ1-1, is EPEVTQTPSHQVTQMGQEVILRCVPISNHLYFYWYRQILGQKVEFLVSFYNNEISEKSEIFDDQFSVERPDGSNFTLKIRSTKLEDSAMYFCASSQDRGDTEAFFGQGTRLTVV.

This sequence joins TRBV18 and TRBJ2-7; TRBD1 is a possible D gene (6 bases). Deletions cut 3 bases from V and 7 bases from J, with 13 bases between. CDR1 KGHSH and CDR2 LQKENI come from the germline V gene. This CDR3 has 13 residues. The CDR3 loop reads CASSPRQEWEQYF. Written as DNA, the CDR3 is TGTGCCAGCTCACCCAGACAGGAGTGGGAGCAGTACTTC.

As to this clone: Other DNA variants within this sample encode the same CDR3. The chain couples TRBV9 to TRBJ2-2, with D possibly matching TRBD2 (5 bases). CDR1 is SGDLS, CDR2 YYNGEE, per germline. CDR3 length: 14 residues. V was trimmed by 3 bases and J by 1 base, leaving 7 bases between them. This CDR3 reads CASSGRVNTGELFF. The CDR3 DNA follows: TGTGCCAGCAGCGGGCGGGTGAACACCGGGGAGCTGTTTTTT.

V and J are TRBV2 and TRBJ2-2; 11 bases are shared with TRBD2. Trimming at V came to 3 bases and at J to 5 bases, leaving 5 bases not matched to a gene. The CDR3 has 16 residues. CDR1 and CDR2 from the germline V gene are SNHLY and FYNNEI. Here the CDR3 reads CASSDTSGSGTGELFF. The CDR3, as DNA: TGTGCCAGCAGTGATACTAGCGGGAGTGGGACCGGGGAGCTGTTTTTT.

The genes are TRBV10-3 and TRBJ1-3; D not certain. V was clipped by 0 bases and J by 0 bases, with 9 bases between them. CDR3 length: 16 amino acids. Germline CDR1 reads ENHRY; CDR2 reads SYGVKD. The CDR3 loop is CAISESIQLSGNTIYF. CDR3 sequence (DNA): TGTGCCATCAGTGAGTCGATACAACTCTCTGGAAACACCATATATTTT.

This chain connects TRBV4-1 to TRBJ1-5; D remains ambiguous. The germline gives CDR1 MGHRA, CDR2 YSYEKL. There are 14 residues in the CDR3. V lost 1 base and J lost 5, with 9 bases in between. This CDR3 is CASSQVMLDQPQHF. CDR3 nucleotides: TGCGCCAGCAGCCAAGTGATGTTGGATCAGCCCCAGCATTTT.

In the case of this clone: Other DNA variants within this sample encode the same CDR3. The chain joins TRBV29-1 to TRBJ2-3; D is undetermined. The CDR3 sequence is 13 residues long. Trimming left V 7 bases short and J 3 bases short, with 14 bases between. Looked up from germline, CDR1 is SQVTM and CDR2 is ANQGSEA. This chain's CDR3 is CSARGRVTDTQYF. CDR3 sequence (DNA): TGCAGCGCCCGCGGAAGAGTAACAGATACGCAGTATTTT.

The chain links TRBV4-2 to TRBJ1-2; D call uncertain. This CDR3 spans 15 amino acids. With 1 base removed from V and 8 bases from J, the gap between germline ends came to 17 bases. Germline V gene data show CDR1 as LGHNA and CDR2 as YNFKEQ. As DNA, the CDR3 is TGTGCCAGCAGCCAAGTAAGTCAGTCGGATCAGGGCTACACCTTC. This gives the protein CASSQVSQSDQGYTF.

This clone has a single count. The genes are TRBV6-5 and TRBJ2-3; 8 bases are a match to TRBD2. Germline loops: CDR1 MNHEY, CDR2 SVGAGI. The CDR3 has 15 amino acids. V shed 2 bases, J shed 4 bases, and the junction held 5 bases outside the gene matches. In nucleotides, the CDR3 is TGTGCCAGCAGTTACATGGGACTAGTCTCAGATACGCAGTATTTT. Encoded protein: CASSYMGLVSDTQYF.

The rearrangement joins TRBV9 to TRBJ2-7; no reliable D call. The length of the CDR3 is 14 residues. The ends were cut back, 0 bases at V and 4 bases at J, with 11 bases in the middle. Per germline, CDR1 SGDLS and CDR2 YYNGEE. The CDR3 coding sequence is TGTGCCAGCAGCGTAGAGGTGGTCGCTTACGAGCAGTACTTC. Translated: CASSVEVVAYEQYF.

V usage is TRBV7-9 and J usage is TRBJ2-1, with unresolved D. With 2 bases removed from V and 7 bases from J, the gap between germline ends came to 15 bases. CDR3 length equals 15 residues. CDR1 SEHNR and CDR2 FQNEAQ come from the germline V gene (reference sequence). The CDR3 loop reads CASSLSGVGENEQFF. The CDR3 DNA follows: TGTGCCAGCAGCTTATCGGGTGTCGGAGAGAATGAGCAGTTCTTC.

The rearrangement joins TRBV20-1 to TRBJ2-7; D is undetermined. The CDR3 sequence is 11 residues long. Trimming cost V 5 bases and J 4 bases, with 9 bases left between them. The germline gives CDR1 DFQATT, CDR2 SNEGSKA (reference sequence). CDR3 protein: CSAFSRYEQYF. CDR3 DNA: TGCAGTGCTTTTAGCAGGTACGAGCAGTACTTC.

The chain joins TRBV28 to TRBJ1-2; D gene ambiguous. V gave up 2 bases and J gave up 8 bases, with 12 bases separating them. The CDR3 is made up of 13 amino acids. Germline lookup yields CDR1 MDHEN and CDR2 SYDVKM. The CDR3 loop reads CASSLGEPSGYTF. In DNA form, the CDR3 reads TGTGCCAGCAGTTTAGGGGAACCCAGCGGCTACACCTTC.

This chain uses TRBV19 with TRBJ1-2, with 8 bases that match TRBD1. Germline V lookup: CDR1 LNHDA, CDR2 SQIVND (reference sequence). V was pared by 5 bases and J by 8 bases, with 16 bases of the junction left unmatched. The CDR3 spans 16 residues. The CDR3 loop is CASSPSVASRGLGYTF. The CDR3 nucleotides are TGTGCCAGTAGTCCGTCGGTCGCGTCCAGGGGGCTCGGCTACACCTTC.

The genes are TRBV7-3 and TRBJ2-3; D unclear. V gave up 1 base and J gave up 6 bases, with 11 bases separating them. The CDR3 consists of 14 residues. Germline V gene sequence: CDR1 SGHTA, CDR2 FQGTGA. The CDR3 loop is CASSLSVWADTQYF. The DNA of the CDR3 is TGTGCCAGCAGCTTAAGCGTGTGGGCCGATACGCAGTATTTT.

The J gene is TRBJ1-5, the V gene TRBV28; unclear D gene. The V gene lost 6 bases and the J gene lost 6 bases, with 6 bases spanning the gap. CDR1 MDHEN and CDR2 SYDVKM come from the germline V gene. The CDR3 length is 11 residues. The CDR3 DNA reads as TGTGCCAGCAGCGACATTCAGCCCCAGCATTTT. Residues: CASSDIQPQHF. The entire variable domain, with the rest obtained from reference TRBV28 and TRBJ1-5, is as follows: DVKVTQSSRYLVKRTGEKVFLECVQDMDHENMFWYRQDPGLGLRLIYFSYDVKMKEKGDIPEGYSVSREKKERFSLILESASTNQTSMYLCASSDIQPQHFGDGTRLSIL.

This clone was recorded once. This sequence joins TRBV21-1 and TRBJ2-5. TRBV21-1 is noted as a pseudogene. The CDR3 is made up of 14 amino acids. CDR3 sequence reads: CASTGDGGVETQYF. The CDR3 nucleotides are TGTGCCAGCACCGGGGACGGAGGTGTGGAGACCCAGTACTTC.